This T cell receptor (beta chain) was recorded in a study of blood T cell repertoires in COVID-19. Sequenced by immunoSEQ multiplex PCR; TCRdb stores in-frame clones only, minus some. The sample has some 340,000 clones; around 83% are singletons. Germline CDR1 reads SGHRS; CDR2 reads YFSETQ. The CDR3 consists of 15 residues. J lost 5 bases, V lost 7 bases, and 12 bases had no gene match. The sequenced sample was peripheral blood. This clonotype was obtained from a man under 40 with active or convalescent COVID-19. V usage is TRBV5-1 and J usage is TRBJ2-5, with 9 nucleotides matching TRBD1. The CDR3 sequence: CASFAPGTGSETQYF. The CDR3 nucleotides are TGCGCCAGCTTTGCTCCCGGGACAGGGAGCGAGACCCAGTACTTC.